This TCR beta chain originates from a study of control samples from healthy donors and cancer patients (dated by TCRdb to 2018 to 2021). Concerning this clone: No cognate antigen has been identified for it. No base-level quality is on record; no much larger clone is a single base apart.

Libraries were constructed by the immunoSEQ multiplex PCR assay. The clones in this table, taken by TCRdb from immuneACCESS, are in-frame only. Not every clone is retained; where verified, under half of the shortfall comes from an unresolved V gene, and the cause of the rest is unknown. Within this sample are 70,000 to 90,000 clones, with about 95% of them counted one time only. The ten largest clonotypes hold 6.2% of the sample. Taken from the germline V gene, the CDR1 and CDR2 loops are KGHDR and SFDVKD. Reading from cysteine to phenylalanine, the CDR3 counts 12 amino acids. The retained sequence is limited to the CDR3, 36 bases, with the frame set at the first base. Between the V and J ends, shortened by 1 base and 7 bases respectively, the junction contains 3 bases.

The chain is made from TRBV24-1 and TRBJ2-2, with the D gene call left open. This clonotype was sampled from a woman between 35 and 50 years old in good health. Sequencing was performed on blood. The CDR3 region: CATSDFFGELFF. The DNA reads TGTGCCACCAGTGATTTTTTCGGGGAGCTGTTTTTT.